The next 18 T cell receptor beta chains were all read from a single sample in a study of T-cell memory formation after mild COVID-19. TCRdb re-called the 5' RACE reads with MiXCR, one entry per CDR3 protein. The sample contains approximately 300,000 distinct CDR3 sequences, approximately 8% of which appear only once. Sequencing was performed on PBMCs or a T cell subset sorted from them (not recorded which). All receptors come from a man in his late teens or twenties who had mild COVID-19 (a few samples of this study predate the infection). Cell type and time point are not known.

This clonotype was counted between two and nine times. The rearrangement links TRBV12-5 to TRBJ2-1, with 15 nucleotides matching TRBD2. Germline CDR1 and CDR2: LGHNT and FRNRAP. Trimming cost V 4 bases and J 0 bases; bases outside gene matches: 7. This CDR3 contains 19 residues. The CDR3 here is CASGSGLAGGRSSYNEQFF. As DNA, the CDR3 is TGTGCTAGTGGTTCGGGACTAGCGGGGGGCCGAAGCTCCTACAATGAGCAGTTCTTC. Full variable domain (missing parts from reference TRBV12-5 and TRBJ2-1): DARVTQTPRHKVTEMGQEVTMRCQPILGHNTVFWYRQTMMQGLELLAYFRNRAPLDDSGMPKDRFSAEMPDATLATLKIQPSEPRDSAVYFCASGSGLAGGRSSYNEQFFGPGTRLTVL.

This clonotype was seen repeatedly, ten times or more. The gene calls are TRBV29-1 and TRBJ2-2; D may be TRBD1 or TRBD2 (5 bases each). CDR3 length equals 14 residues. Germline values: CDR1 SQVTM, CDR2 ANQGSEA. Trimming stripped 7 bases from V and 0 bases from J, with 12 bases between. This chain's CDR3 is CSARGRANTGELFF. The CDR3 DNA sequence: TGCAGCGCTAGGGGACGGGCGAACACCGGGGAGCTGTTTTTT.

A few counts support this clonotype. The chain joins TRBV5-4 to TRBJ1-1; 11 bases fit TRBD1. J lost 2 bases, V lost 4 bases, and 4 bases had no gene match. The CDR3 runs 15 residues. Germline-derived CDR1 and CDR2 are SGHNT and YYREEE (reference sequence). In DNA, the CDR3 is TGTGCCAGCAGCGACCGGACAGGGGGCAACACTGAAGCTTTCTTT. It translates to CASSDRTGGNTEAFF.

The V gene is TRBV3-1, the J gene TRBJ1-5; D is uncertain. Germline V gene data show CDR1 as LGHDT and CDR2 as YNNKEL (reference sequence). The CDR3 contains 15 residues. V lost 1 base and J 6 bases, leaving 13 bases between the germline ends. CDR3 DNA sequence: TGTGCCAGCAGCCAAGGGGTTGGTAGTCCTCAGCCCCAGCATTTT. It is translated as CASSQGVGSPQPQHF.

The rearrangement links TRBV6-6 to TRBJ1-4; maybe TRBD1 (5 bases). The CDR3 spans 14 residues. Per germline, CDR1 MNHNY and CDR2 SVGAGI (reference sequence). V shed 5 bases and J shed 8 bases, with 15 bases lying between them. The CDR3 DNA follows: TGTGCCAGCAGTCATGCCGGGACTCGGGAAAAACTGTTTTTT. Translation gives CASSHAGTREKLFF.

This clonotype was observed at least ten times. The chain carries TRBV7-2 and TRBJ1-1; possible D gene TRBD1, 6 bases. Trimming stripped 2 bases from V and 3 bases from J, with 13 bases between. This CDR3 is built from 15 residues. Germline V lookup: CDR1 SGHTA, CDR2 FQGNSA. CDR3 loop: CASSLIGGLYTEAFF. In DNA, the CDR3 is TGTGCCAGCAGCTTAATCGGGGGGCTTTACACTGAAGCTTTCTTT.

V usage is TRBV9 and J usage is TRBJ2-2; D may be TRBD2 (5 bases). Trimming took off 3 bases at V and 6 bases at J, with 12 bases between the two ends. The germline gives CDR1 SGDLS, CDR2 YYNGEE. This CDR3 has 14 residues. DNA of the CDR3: TGTGCCAGCAGCGCCGGGGTATCGCCCGGGGAGCTGTTTTTT. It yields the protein CASSAGVSPGELFF.

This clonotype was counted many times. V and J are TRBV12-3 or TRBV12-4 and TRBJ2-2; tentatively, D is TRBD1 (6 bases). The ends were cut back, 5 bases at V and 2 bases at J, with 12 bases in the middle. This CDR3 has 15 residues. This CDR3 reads CASSKDSLNTGELFF. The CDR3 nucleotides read TGTGCCAGCAGTAAGGACAGCCTTAACACCGGGGAGCTGTTTTTT.

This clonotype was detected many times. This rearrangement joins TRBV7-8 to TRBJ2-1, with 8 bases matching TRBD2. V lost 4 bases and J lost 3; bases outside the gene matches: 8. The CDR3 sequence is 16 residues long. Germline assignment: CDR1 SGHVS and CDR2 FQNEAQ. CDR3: CASSSLQRGFYNEQFF. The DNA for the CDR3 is TGTGCCAGCAGCTCCCTACAGCGGGGGTTCTACAATGAGCAGTTCTTC.

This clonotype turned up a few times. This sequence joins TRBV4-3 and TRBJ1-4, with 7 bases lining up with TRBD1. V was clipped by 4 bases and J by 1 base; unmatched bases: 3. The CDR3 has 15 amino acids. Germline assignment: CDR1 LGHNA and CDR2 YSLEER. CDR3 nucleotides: TGCGCCAGCAGCCCTCGGACAGGAACTAATGAAAAACTGTTTTTT. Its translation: CASSPRTGTNEKLFF.

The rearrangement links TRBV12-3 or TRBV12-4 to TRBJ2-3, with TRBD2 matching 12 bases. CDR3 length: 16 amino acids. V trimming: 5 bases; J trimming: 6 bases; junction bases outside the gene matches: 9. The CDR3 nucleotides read TGTGCCAGCAGTCAGCGGGGGCTAGCGGGGGGGGATACGCAGTATTTT. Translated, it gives CASSQRGLAGGDTQYF.

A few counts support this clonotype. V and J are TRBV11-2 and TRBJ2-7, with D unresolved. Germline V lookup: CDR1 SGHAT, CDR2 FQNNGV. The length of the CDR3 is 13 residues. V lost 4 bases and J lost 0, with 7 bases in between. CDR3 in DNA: TGTGCCAGCAGCTGGGAACCCTCCTACGAGCAGTACTTC. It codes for CASSWEPSYEQYF.

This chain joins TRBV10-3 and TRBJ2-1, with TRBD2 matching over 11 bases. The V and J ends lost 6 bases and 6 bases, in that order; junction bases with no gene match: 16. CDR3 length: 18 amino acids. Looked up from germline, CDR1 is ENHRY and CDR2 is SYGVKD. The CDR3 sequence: CAISKTSGVRRRGNEQFF. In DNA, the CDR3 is TGTGCCATCAGCAAGACTAGCGGGGTCCGACGGAGGGGCAATGAGCAGTTCTTC.

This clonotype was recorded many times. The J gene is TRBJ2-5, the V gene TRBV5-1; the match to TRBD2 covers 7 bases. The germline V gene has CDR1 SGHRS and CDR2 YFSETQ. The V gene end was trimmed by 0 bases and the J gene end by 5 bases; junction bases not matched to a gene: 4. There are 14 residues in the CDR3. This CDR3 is CASSLDREAETQYF. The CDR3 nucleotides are TGCGCCAGCAGCTTGGACCGGGAGGCGGAGACCCAGTACTTC.

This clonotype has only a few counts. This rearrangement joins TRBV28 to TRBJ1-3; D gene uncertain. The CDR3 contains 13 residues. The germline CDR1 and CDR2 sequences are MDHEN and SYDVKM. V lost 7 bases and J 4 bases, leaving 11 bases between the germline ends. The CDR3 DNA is TGTGCCAGCACCTTTTCGGTGGGAAACACCATATATTTT. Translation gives CASTFSVGNTIYF.

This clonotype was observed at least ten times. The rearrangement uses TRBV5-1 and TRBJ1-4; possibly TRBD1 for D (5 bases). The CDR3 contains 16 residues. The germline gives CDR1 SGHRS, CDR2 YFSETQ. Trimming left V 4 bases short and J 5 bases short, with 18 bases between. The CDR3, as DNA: TGCGCCAGCAGCGCCGGGGATCAGGGATTCAATGAAAAACTGTTTTTT. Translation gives CASSAGDQGFNEKLFF. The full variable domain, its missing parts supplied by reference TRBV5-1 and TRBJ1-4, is KAGVTQTPRYLIKTRGQQVTLSCSPISGHRSVSWYQQTPGQGLQFLFEYFSETQRNKGNFPGRFSGRQFSNSRSEMNVSTLELGDSALYLCASSAGDQGFNEKLFFGSGTQLSVL.

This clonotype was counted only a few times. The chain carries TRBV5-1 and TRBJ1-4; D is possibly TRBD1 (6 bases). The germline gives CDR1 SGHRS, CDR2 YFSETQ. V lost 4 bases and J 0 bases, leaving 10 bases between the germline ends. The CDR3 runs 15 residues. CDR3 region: CASSRDTATNEKLFF. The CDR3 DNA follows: TGCGCCAGCAGCCGGGACACTGCAACTAATGAAAAACTGTTTTTT.

The CDR3 reads CASSFQGASNEKLFF. CDR3 nucleotide sequence: TGTGCCAGCAGCTTTCAGGGGGCCTCTAATGAAAAACTGTTTTTT. The gene calls are TRBV7-2 and TRBJ1-4; 8 nucleotides agree with TRBD1. The CDR3 has 15 amino acids. The germline CDR1 and CDR2 sequences are SGHTA and FQGNSA. J was trimmed by 3 bases and V by 3 bases; bases with no gene match: 3.